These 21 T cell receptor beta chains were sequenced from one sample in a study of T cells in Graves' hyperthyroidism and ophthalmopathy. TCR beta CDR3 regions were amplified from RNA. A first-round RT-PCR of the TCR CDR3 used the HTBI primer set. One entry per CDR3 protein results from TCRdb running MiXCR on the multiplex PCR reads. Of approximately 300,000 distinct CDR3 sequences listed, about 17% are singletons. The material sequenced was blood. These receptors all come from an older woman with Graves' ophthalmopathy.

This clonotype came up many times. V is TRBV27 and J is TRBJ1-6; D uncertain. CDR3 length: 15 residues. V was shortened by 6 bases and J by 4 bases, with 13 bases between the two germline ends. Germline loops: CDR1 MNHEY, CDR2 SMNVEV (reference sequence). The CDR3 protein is CASSLTVIYNSPLHF. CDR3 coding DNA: TGTGCCAGCAGCCTGACGGTGATTTATAATTCACCCCTCCACTTT.

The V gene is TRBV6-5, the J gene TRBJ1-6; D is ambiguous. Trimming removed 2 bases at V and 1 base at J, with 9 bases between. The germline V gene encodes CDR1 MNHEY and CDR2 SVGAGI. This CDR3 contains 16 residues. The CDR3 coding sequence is TGTGCCAGCAGTTACAGGGTCGGATCCTATAATTCACCCCTCCACTTT. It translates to CASSYRVGSYNSPLHF.

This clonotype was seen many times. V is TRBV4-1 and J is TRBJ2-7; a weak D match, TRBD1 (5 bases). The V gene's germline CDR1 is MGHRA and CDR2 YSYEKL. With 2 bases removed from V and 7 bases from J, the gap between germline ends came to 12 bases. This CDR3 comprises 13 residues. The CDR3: CASSQTKGWEQYF. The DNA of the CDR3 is TGCGCCAGCAGCCAAACAAAGGGGTGGGAGCAGTACTTC.

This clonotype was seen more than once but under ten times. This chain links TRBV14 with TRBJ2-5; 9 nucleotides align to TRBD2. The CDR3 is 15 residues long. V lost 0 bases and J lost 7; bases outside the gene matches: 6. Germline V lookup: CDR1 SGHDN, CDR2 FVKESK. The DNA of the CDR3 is TGTGCCAGCAGCCAAGATCGGCGGGGGGGATGGACCCAGTACTTC. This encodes CASSQDRRGGWTQYF.

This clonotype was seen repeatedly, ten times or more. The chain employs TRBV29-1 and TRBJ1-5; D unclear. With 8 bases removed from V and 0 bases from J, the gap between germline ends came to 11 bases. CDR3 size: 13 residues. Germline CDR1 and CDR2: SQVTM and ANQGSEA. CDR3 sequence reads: CSYRANSNQPQHF. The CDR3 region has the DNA TGCAGCTATCGGGCCAATAGCAATCAGCCCCAGCATTTT. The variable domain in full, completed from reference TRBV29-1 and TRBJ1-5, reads SAVISQKPSRDICQRGTSLTIQCQVDSQVTMMFWYRQQPGQSLTLIATANQGSEATYESGFVIDKFPISRPNLTFSTLTVSNMSPEDSSIYLCSYRANSNQPQHFGDGTRLSIL.

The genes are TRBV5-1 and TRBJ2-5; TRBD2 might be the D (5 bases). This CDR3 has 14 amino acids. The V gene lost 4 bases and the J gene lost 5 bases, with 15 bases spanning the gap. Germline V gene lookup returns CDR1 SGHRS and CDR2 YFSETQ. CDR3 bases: TGCGCCAGCAGCAATCCGGGAACAGAGGAGACCCAGTACTTC. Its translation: CASSNPGTEETQYF.

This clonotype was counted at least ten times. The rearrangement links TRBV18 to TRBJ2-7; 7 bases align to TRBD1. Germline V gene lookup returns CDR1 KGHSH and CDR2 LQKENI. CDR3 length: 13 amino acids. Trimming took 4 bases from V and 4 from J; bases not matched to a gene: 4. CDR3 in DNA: TGTGCCAGCTCACTGACAGGGAGATACGAGCAGTACTTC. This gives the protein CASSLTGRYEQYF.

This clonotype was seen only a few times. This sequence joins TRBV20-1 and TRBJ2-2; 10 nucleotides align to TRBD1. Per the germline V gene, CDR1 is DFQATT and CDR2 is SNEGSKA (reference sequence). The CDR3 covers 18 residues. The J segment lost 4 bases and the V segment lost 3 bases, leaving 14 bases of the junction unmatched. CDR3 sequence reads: CSASDVSGTGVVTGELFF. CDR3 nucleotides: TGCAGTGCTAGCGACGTGTCCGGGACAGGGGTAGTCACCGGGGAGCTGTTTTTT.

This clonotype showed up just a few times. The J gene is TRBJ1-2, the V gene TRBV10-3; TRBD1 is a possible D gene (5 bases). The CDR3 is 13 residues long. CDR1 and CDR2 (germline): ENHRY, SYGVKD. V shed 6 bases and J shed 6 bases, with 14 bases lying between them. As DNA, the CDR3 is TGTGCCATCAGGTGGGGGGATCTGGATGGCTACACCTTC. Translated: CAIRWGDLDGYTF.

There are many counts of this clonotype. The chain's CDR3 is CSATPGGVTDTQYF. The CDR3 DNA reads as TGCAGTGCGACCCCAGGGGGCGTCACAGATACGCAGTATTTT. V and J are TRBV20-1 and TRBJ2-3; 8 nucleotides match TRBD1. The V and J ends lost 6 bases and 2 bases, in that order; junction bases with no gene match: 7. Germline CDR1 and CDR2: DFQATT and SNEGSKA (reference sequence). The CDR3 spans 14 residues.

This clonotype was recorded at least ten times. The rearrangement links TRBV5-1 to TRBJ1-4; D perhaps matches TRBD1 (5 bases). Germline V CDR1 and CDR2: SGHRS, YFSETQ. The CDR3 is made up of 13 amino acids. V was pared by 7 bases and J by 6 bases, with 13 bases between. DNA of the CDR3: TGCGCCAGCTCGCGGGGCGCGGATGAAAAACTGTTTTTT. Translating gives CASSRGADEKLFF.

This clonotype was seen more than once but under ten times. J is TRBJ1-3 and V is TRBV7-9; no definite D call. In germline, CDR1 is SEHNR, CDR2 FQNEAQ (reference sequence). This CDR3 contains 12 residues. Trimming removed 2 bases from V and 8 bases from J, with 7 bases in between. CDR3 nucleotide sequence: TGTGCCAGCAGCTTAATGGAAGACACCATATATTTT. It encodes CASSLMEDTIYF. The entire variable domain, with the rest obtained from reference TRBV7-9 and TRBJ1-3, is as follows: DTGVSQNPRHKITKRGQNVTFRCDPISEHNRLYWYRQTLGQGPEFLTYFQNEAQLEKSRLLSDRFSAERPKGSFSTLEIQRTEQGDSAMYLCASSLMEDTIYFGEGSWLTVV.

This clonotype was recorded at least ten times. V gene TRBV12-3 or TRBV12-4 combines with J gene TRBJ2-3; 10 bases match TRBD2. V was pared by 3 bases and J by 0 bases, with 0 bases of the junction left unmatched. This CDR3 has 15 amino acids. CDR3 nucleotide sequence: TGTGCCAGCAGTTTTAGCGGGGGGAGCACAGATACGCAGTATTTT. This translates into CASSFSGGSTDTQYF.

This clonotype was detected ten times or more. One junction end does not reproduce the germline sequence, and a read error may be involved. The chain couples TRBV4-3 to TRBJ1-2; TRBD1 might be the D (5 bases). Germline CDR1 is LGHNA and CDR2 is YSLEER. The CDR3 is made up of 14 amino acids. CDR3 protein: CASTQDIPGYGYTF. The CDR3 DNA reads TGCGCCAGCACCCAAGATATTCCAGGGTATGGCTACACCTTC.

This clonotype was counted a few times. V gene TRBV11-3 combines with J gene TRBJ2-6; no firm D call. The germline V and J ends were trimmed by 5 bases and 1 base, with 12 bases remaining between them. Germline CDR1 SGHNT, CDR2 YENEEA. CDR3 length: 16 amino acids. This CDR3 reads CASSPATASGANVLTF. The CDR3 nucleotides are TGTGCCAGCAGCCCTGCCACAGCGTCTGGGGCCAACGTCCTGACTTTC.

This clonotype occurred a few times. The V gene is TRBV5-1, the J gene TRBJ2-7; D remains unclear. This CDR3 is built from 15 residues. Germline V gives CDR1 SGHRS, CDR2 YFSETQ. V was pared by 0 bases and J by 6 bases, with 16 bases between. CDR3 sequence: CASSLGTLSGSEQYF. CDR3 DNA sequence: TGCGCCAGCAGCTTGGGGACGCTCAGTGGTTCCGAGCAGTACTTC.

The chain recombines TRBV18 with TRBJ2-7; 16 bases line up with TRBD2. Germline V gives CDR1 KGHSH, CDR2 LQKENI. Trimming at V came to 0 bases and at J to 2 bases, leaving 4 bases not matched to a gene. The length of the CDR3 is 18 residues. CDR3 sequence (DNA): TGTGCCAGCTCACCACCGGGACTAGCGGGAGGGAACACCTACGAGCAGTACTTC. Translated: CASSPPGLAGGNTYEQYF.

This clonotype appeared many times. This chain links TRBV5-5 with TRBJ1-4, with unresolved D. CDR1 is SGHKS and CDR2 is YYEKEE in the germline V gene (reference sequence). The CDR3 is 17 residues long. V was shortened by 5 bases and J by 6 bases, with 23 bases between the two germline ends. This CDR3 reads CASRSGPSLSGDEKLFF. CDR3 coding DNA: TGTGCCAGCAGGTCCGGGCCTTCCCTCTCGGGCGATGAAAAACTGTTTTTT.

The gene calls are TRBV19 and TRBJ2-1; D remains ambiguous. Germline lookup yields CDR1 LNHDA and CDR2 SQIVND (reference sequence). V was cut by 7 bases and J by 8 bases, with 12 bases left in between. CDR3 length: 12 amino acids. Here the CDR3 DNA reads TGTGCCAGTAATTCCTGGGCCGATGAGCAGTTCTTC. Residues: CASNSWADEQFF. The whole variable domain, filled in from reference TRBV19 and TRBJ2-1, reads DGGITQSPKYLFRKEGQNVTLSCEQNLNHDAMYWYRQDPGQGLRLIYYSQIVNDFQKGDIAEGYSVSREKKESFPLTVTSAQKNPTAFYLCASNSWADEQFFGPGTRLTVL.

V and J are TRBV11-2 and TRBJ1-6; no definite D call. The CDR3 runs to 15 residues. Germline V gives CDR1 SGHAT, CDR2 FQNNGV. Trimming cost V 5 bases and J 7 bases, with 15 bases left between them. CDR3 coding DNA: TGTGCCAGCAGCGTGACTCCGAGTGGGAATTCACCCCTCCACTTT. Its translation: CASSVTPSGNSPLHF.

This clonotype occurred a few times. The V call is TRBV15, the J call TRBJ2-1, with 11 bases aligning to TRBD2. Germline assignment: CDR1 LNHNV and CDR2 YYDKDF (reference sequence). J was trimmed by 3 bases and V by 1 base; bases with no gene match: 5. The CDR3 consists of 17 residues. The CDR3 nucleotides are TGTGCCACCAGCAGAGTAGCGGGAGGGTTATACTACAATGAGCAGTTCTTC. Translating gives CATSRVAGGLYYNEQFF.